The T cell receptor beta chain described here comes from a study of blood T cell repertoires in COVID-19. Study context: Acute-phase and convalescent COVID-19 samples originated in the United States, Italy and Spain. PBMCs, B-cell-depleted T cells, or T cells provided the cDNA or gDNA that made up the material.

Donors were grouped by their self-reported clinical history. Within the 2 weeks before study entry, each person in the exposed group met a COVID-19 case. Generated by immunoSEQ multiplex PCR, the TCRdb table keeps only in-frame clones and is missing some. The table shows a few hundred thousand clones, with about 88% occurring only once. The sequence was obtained from a woman between 45 and 65 years old who had been exposed to COVID-19. Sequencing was done on a sample of PBMCs or T cells enriched from blood (not recorded which).

The chain's CDR3 is CASSQLRRQDDGYTF. CDR3 coding DNA: TGTGCCAGCAGCCAACTTCGGCGACAGGACGATGGCTACACCTTC. The rearrangement joins TRBV3-1 (or the pseudogene TRBV3-2) to TRBJ1-2; possible D gene TRBD1, 6 bases. The germline CDR1 and CDR2 sequences are LGHDT and YNNKEL (reference sequence). The V gene lost 2 bases and the J gene lost 6 bases, with 16 bases spanning the gap. CDR3 length: 15 residues.